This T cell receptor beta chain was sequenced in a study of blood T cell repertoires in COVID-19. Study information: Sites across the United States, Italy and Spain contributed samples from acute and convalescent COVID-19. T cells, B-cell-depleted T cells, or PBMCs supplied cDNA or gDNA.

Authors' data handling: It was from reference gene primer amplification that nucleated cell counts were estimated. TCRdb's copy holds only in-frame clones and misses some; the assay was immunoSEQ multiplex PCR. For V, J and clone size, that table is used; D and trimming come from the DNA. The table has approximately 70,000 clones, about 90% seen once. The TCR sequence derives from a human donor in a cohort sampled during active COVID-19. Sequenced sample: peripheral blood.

The CDR3 spells CATSDPAGTGGRTDTQYF. CDR3 coding DNA: TGTGCCACCAGTGATCCGGCCGGGACAGGGGGACGCACAGATACGCAGTATTTT. The chain combines TRBV24-1 with TRBJ2-3, with 11 bases aligning to TRBD1. Germline loops: CDR1 KGHDR, CDR2 SFDVKD. The V gene end was trimmed by 3 bases and the J gene end by 1 base; junction bases not matched to a gene: 8. The CDR3 is 18 amino acids.